The clone carrying this TCR beta chain appeared a few times. No antigen is known for it. This record belongs to a study of T cell repertoires in cytomegalovirus infection. Overall study: Signatures in public TCR beta sequences pointed to both CMV infection and matching HLA type. Whole-study results and caveats: People with CMV and the relevant HLA were identified by cumulative public TCR beta family frequency. HLA-C-restricted CMV clonotypes gave the most frequent clonotype in two of eight donors.

CDR3 size: 17 residues. The trim removed 5 bases at V and 8 bases at J, leaving 16 bases unmatched. Germline-derived CDR1 and CDR2 are SEHNR and FQNEAQ (reference sequence). A single record per CDR3 protein comes from TCRdb applying MiXCR to the reads. The sample yields 250,000 to 300,000 distinct CDR3 sequences, about 25% seen once. V usage is TRBV7-9 and J usage is TRBJ1-2; TRBD1 agrees at 11 bases. The sample consisted of PBMCs. The TCR comes from a human donor in good health (CMV status not recorded). Some clones in this sample may be carry-over from other donors' samples. The CDR3 bases are TGTGCCAGCAGCCCTATCGGGACAGGGGGTTCGAGTGGAGGCTACACCTTC. Amino acids: CASSPIGTGGSSGGYTF.